This is a list of T cell receptor beta chains from one sample in a study of blood T cell repertoires in COVID-19. Assay used: immunoSEQ multiplex PCR; TCRdb lists only in-frame clones, some missing. The sample consists of under 400,000 clones, roughly 88% of them appearing once. Sequencing was performed on peripheral blood. These receptors were obtained from a woman aged 30 to 39 with COVID-19, enrolled during active disease. CDR3s include the opening cysteine and the closing phenylalanine or tryptophan. The D gene is left open where the match is weak. Clone size is stated in some rows and not others, as once, few, many or a class when expanded.

J gene | CDR3 length | V gene | D gene | clone size | CDR3 DNA | CDR3 protein
TRBJ1-5 | 13 | TRBV11-2 | NA | NA | TGTGCCAGCAGCTTTGCAGGGGAACAGCCCCAGCATTTT | CASSFAGEQPQHF
TRBJ2-3 | 15 | TRBV9 | TRBD2 | NA | TGTGCCAGCAGCGATAGCGGGGGGGTCACAGATACGCAGTATTTT | CASSDSGGVTDTQYF
TRBJ2-7 | 12 | TRBV6-2/TRBV6-3 | NA | NA | TGTGCCAGCAGTTATAGGGGCTACGAGCAGTACTTC | CASSYRGYEQYF
TRBJ1-1 | 14 | TRBV5-4 | NA | NA | TGTGCCAGCAGCTTGAATCGAGGTAACACTGAAGCTTTCTTT | CASSLNRGNTEAFF
TRBJ1-6 | 16 | TRBV19 | TRBD1 | NA | TGTGCCAGTAGTACCTTACCGGGACAGGGGAGTTCACCCCTCCACTTT | CASSTLPGQGSSPLHF
TRBJ2-5 | 14 | TRBV10-3 | NA | many | TGTGCCATCAGTGATAGGGCAGGAGGGTCAGGCCAGTACTTC | CAISDRAGGSGQYF
TRBJ1-1 | 13 | TRBV30 | NA | NA | TGTGCCTGGAGTGTACCTGAGCATTCTGAAGCTTTCTTT | CAWSVPEHSEAFF
TRBJ1-2 | 13 | TRBV5-1 | NA | NA | TGCGCCAGCAGCTTGCGAACCGGCTATGGCTACACCTTC | CASSLRTGYGYTF
TRBJ1-3 | 12 | TRBV19 | NA | NA | TGTGCCAGTTCCCGCGCTGGAAACACCATATATTTT | CASSRAGNTIYF
TRBJ1-4 | 17 | TRBV19 | TRBD1 | NA | TGTGCCAGTAGTACCGGGACAGGGGGCGCGGTTAATGAAAAACTGTTTTTT | CASSTGTGGAVNEKLFF
TRBJ1-2 | 15 | TRBV18 | NA | NA | TGTGCCAGCTCAGCTTCCGGGACTTCCAACTATGGCTACACCTTC | CASSASGTSNYGYTF
TRBJ2-3 | 15 | TRBV5-4 | TRBD2 | NA | TGTGCCAGCAGCCAGCCTAGCGGGGCTCCAGATACGCAGTATTTT | CASSQPSGAPDTQYF
TRBJ1-6 | 16 | TRBV7-2 | NA | NA | TGTGCCAGCAGCTTAATCAAGGCAGGATTAAATTCACCCCTCCACTTT | CASSLIKAGLNSPLHF
TRBJ1-1 | 15 | TRBV19 | TRBD1 | NA | TGTGCCAGTAGTATAGACGGGACAGGGAACACTGAAGCTTTCTTT | CASSIDGTGNTEAFF
TRBJ2-5 | 17 | TRBV15 | TRBD2 | NA | TGTGCCACCAGCAGAGTAGCGGGGGGCCTATACCAAGAGACCCAGTACTTC | CATSRVAGGLYQETQYF
TRBJ2-7 | 13 | TRBV30 | TRBD1 | few | TGTGCCTGGAGTGTAGGGGGCGGTTACGAGCAGTACTTC | CAWSVGGGYEQYF